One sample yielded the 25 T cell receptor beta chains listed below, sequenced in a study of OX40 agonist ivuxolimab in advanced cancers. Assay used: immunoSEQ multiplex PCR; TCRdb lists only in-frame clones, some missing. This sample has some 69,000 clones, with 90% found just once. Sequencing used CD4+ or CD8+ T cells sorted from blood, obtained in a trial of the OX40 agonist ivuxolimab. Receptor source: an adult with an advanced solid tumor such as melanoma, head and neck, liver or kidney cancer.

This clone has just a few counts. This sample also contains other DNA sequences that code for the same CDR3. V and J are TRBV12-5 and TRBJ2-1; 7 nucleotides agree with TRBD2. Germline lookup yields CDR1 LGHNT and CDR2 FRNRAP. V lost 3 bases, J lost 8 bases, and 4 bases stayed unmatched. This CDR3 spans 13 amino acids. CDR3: CASGLVGRDEQFF. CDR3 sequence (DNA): TGTGCTAGTGGTTTAGTGGGGAGGGATGAGCAGTTCTTC. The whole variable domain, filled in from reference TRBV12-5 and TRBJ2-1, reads DARVTQTPRHKVTEMGQEVTMRCQPILGHNTVFWYRQTMMQGLELLAYFRNRAPLDDSGMPKDRFSAEMPDATLATLKIQPSEPRDSAVYFCASGLVGRDEQFFGPGTRLTVL.

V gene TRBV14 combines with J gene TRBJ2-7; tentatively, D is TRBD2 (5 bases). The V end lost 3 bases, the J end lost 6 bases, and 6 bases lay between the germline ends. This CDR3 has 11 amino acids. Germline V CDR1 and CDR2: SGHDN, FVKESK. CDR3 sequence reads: CASSQRAEQYF. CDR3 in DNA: TGTGCCAGCAGCCAGAGGGCCGAGCAGTACTTC.

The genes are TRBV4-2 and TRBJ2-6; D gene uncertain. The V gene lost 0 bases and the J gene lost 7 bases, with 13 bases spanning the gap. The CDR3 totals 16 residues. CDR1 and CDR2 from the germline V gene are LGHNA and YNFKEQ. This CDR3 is CASSQELRAPANVLTF. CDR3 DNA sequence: TGTGCCAGCAGCCAAGAGTTAAGGGCACCCGCCAACGTCCTGACTTTC.

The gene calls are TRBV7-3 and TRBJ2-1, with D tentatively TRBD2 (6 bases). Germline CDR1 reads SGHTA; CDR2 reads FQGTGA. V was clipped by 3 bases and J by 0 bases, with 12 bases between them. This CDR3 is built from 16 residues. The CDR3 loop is CASSFGGSFSYNEQFF. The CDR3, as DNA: TGTGCCAGCAGCTTTGGGGGGAGTTTCTCCTACAATGAGCAGTTCTTC. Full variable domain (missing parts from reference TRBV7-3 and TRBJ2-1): GAGVSQTPSNKVTEKGKYVELRCDPISGHTALYWYRQSLGQGPEFLIYFQGTGAADDSGLPNDRFFAVRPEGSVSTLKIQRTERGDSAVYLCASSFGGSFSYNEQFFGPGTRLTVL.

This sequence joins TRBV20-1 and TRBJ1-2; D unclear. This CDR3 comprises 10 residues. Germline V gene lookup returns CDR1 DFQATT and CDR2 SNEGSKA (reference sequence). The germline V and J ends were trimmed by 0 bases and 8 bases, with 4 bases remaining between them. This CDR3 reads CSAREGGYTF. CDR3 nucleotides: TGCAGTGCTAGAGAGGGCGGCTACACCTTC.

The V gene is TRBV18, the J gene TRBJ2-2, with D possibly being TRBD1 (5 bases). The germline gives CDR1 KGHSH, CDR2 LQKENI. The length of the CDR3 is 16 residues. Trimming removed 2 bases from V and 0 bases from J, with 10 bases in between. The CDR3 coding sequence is TGTGCCAGCTCACCAGATGGCAGGGCGAACACCGGGGAGCTGTTTTTT. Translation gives CASSPDGRANTGELFF.

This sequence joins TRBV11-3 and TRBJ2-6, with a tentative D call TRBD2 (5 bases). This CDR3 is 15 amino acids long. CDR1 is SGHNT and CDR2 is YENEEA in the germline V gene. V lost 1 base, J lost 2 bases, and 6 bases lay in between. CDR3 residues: CASSLVRAGANVLTF. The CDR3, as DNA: TGTGCCAGCAGCTTAGTGAGGGCTGGGGCCAACGTCCTGACTTTC.

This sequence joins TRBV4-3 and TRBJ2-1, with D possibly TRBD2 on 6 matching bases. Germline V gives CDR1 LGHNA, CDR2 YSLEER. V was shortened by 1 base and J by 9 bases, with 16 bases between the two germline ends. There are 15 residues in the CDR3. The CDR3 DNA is TGCGCCAGCAGCCAAGGTACAACCTGGCGGGGTGAGCAGTTCTTC. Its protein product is CASSQGTTWRGEQFF.

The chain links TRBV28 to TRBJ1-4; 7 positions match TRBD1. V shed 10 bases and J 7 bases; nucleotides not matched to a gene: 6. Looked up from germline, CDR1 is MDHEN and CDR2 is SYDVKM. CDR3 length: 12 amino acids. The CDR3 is CAITGVGEKLFF. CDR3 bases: TGTGCCATCACAGGGGTCGGTGAAAAACTGTTTTTT.

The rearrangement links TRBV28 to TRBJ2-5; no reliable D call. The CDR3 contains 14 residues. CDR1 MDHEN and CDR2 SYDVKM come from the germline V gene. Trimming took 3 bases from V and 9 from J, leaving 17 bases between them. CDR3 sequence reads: CASSLLGTGIPQYF. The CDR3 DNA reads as TGTGCCAGCAGTTTGTTGGGAACTGGTATCCCCCAGTACTTC.

CDR3 DNA sequence: TGTGCCAGCAGCTTGAGGTCGCTGGATACGCAGTATTTT. It specifies CASSLRSLDTQYF. The gene calls are TRBV5-4 and TRBJ2-3; no clear D gene. The CDR3 runs 13 residues. The germline V gene has CDR1 SGHNT and CDR2 YYREEE (reference sequence). V was pared by 1 base and J by 6 bases, with 9 bases between.

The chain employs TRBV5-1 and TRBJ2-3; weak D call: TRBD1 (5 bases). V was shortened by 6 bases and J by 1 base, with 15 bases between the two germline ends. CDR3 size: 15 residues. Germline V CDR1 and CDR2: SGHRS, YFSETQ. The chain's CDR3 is CASNSGRAGTDTQYF. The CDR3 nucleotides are TGCGCCAGCAATTCCGGCAGGGCGGGCACAGATACGCAGTATTTT.

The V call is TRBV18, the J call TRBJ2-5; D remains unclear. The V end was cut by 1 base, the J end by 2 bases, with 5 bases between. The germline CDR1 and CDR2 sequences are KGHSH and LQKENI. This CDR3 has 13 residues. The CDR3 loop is CASSPQEQETQYF. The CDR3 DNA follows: TGTGCCAGCTCACCACAGGAGCAAGAGACCCAGTACTTC.

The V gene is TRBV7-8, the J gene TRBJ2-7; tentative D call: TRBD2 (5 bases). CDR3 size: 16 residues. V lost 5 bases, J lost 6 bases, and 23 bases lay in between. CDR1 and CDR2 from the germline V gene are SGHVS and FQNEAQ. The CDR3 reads CASSPASRAKRAEQYF. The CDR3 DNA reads TGTGCCAGCAGCCCGGCCTCGCGGGCAAAAAGGGCCGAGCAGTACTTC.

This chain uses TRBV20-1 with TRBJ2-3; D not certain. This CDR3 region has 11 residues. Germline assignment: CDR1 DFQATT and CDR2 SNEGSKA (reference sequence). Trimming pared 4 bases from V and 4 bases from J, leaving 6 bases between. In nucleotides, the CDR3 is TGCAGTGCTACAAGTCCAGATACGCAGTATTTT. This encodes CSATSPDTQYF.

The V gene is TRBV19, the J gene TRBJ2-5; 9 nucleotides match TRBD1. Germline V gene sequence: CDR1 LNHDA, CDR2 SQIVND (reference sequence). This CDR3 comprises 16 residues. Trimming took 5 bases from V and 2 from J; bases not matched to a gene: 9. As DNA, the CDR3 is TGTGCCAGTAGTCCCAGGGACAGGGTAGGGCAAGAGACCCAGTACTTC. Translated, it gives CASSPRDRVGQETQYF.

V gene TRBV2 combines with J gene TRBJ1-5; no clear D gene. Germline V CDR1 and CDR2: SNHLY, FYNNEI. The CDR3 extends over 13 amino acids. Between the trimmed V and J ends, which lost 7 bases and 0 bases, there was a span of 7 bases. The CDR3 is CASKPNSNQPQHF. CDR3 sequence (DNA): TGTGCCAGCAAACCAAATAGCAATCAGCCCCAGCATTTT.

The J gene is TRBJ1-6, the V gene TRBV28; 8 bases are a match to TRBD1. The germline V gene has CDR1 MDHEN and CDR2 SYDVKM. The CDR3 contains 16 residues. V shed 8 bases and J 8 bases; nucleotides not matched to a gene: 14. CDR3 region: CASSETGVGGDSPLHF. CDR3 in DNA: TGTGCCAGCTCCGAGACAGGGGTCGGGGGGGATTCACCCCTCCACTTT.

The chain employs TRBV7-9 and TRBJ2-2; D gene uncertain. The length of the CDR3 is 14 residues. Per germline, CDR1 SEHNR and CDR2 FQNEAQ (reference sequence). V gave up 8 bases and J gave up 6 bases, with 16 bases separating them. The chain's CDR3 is CASASLPGSGELFF. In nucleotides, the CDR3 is TGTGCCAGCGCGTCACTCCCCGGTTCCGGGGAGCTGTTTTTT.

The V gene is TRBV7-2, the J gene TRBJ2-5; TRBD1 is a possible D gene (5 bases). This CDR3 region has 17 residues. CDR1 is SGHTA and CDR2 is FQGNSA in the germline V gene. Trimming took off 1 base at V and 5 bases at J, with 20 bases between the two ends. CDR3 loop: CASSLEEGQGYRETQYF. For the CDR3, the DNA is TGTGCCAGCAGCTTAGAAGAAGGGCAGGGTTACAGGGAGACCCAGTACTTC.

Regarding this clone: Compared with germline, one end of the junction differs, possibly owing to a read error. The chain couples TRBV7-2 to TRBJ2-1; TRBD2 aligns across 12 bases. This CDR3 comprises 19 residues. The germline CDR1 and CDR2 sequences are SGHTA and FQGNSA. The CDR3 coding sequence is TGTGCCAGCAGCTTAGTCCAGGGGCTGGCTAGCGGGAGGGCCCACGGGCTGGTCTTC. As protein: CASSLVQGLASGRAHGLVF.

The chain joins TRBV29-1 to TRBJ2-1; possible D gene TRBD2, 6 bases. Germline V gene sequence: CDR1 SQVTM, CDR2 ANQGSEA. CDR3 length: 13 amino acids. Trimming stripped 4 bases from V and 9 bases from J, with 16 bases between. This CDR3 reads CSVGWSGAVEQFF. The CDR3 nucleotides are TGCAGCGTTGGATGGTCGGGAGCGGTTGAGCAGTTCTTC.

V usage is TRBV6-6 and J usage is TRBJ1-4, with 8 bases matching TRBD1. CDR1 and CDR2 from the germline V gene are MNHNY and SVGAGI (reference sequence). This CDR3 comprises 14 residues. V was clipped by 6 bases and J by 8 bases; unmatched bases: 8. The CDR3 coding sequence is TGTGCCAGCAGCTCGGGACAGGCAGTAGAAAAACTGTTTTTT. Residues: CASSSGQAVEKLFF.

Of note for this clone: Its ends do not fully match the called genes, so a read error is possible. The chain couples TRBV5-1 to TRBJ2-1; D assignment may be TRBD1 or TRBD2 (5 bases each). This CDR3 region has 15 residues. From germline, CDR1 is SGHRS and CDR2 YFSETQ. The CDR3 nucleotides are TGCGCCAGCAGATTGGGCCCAGAGGGGATGAATGAGCAGTTCTTC. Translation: CASRLGPEGMNEQFF.

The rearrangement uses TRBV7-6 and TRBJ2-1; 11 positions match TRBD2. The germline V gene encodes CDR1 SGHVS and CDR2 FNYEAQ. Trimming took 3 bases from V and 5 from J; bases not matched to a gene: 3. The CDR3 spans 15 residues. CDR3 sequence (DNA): TGTGCCAGCAGCTTGCTAGCGGGAGGTAACAATGAGCAGTTCTTC. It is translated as CASSLLAGGNNEQFF.